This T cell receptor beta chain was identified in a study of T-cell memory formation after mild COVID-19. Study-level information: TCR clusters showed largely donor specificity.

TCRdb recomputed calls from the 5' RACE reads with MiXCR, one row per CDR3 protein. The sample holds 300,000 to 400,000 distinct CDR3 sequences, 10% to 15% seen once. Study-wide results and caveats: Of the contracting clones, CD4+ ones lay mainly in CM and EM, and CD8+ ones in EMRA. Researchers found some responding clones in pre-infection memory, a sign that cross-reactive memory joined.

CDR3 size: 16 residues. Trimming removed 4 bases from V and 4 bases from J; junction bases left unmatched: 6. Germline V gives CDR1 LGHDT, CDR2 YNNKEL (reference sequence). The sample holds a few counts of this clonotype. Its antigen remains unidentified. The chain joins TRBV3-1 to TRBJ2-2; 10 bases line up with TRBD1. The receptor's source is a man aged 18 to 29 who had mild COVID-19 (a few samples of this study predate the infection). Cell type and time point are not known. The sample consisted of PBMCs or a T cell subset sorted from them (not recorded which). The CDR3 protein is CASSLATGGITGELFF. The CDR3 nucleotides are TGTGCCAGCAGCCTCGCGACAGGGGGCATCACCGGGGAGCTGTTTTTT.